This T cell receptor beta chain was profiled in a study of cytomegalovirus exposure and HLA in healthy donors. The CDR3 is made up of 16 amino acids. CDR1 and CDR2 (germline): LGHNA, YSLEER. V was clipped by 1 base and J by 5 bases; unmatched bases: 11. The PCR contained 60 Vbeta and 13 Jbeta primers. Profiled with immunoSEQ multiplex PCR; TCRdb holds only in-frame clones, not every one. The sample records about 230,000 clones, around four fifths being singletons. Whole-study results and caveats: In a later analysis, CMV-associated beta chains were mostly HLA-associated, it appeared. Among immune exposure information, only CMV serostatus was available.

A word on this clone: Its cognate antigen is unknown.

This receptor was obtained from a woman in her sixties in good health and CMV-seropositive. The rearrangement uses TRBV4-3 and TRBJ2-7, with TRBD1 matching 7 bases. Sequences were obtained from PBMCs. CDR3 sequence reads: CASSQATGWGRNEQYF. The DNA of the CDR3 is TGCGCCAGCAGCCAAGCGACAGGGTGGGGGAGAAACGAGCAGTACTTC.